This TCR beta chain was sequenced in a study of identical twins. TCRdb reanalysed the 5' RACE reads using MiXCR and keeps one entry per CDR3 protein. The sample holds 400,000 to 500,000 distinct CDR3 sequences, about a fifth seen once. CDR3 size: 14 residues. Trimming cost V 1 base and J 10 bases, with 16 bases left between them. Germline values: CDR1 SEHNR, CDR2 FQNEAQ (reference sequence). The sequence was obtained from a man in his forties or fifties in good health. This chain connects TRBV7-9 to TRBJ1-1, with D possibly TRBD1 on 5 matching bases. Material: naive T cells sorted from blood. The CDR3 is CASSLVLSGVGAFF. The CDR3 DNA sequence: TGTGCCAGCAGCTTAGTTCTATCGGGGGTGGGAGCTTTCTTT.